One T cell receptor (beta chain) is described in this entry. Data came from immunoSEQ multiplex PCR; TCRdb stores just in-frame clones and leaves some out. Here the sample spans 90,000 to 100,000 clones, about nine tenths being singletons. These data belong to a study of control samples from healthy donors and cancer patients. J was trimmed by 6 bases and V by 6 bases; bases with no gene match: 13. Germline-derived CDR1 and CDR2 are MNHEY and SMNVEV (reference sequence). CDR3 size: 16 residues. The chain joins TRBV27 to TRBJ2-2, with 7 nucleotides matching TRBD2. This TCR derives from a woman aged 18-30 years in good health. Material for sequencing was blood. CDR3 nucleotides: TGTGCCAGCAGACCCGGCCTCGGGGGGTCCCCCGGGGAGCTGTTTTTT. Protein sequence: CASRPGLGGSPGELFF.